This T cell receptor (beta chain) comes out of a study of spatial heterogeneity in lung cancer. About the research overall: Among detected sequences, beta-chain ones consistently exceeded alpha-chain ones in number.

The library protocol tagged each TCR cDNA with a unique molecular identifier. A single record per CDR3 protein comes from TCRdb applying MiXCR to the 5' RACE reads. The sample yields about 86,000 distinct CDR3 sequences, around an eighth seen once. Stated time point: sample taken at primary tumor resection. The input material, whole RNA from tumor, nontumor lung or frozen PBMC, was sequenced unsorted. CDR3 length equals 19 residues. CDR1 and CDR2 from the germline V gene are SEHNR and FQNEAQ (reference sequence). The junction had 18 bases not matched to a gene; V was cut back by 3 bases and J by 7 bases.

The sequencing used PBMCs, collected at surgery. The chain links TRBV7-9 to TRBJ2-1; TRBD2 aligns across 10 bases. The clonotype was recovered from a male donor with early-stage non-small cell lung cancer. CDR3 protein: CASSFLGTGASGSRNEQFF. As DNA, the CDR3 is TGTGCCAGCAGCTTCCTTGGGACGGGGGCTAGCGGGAGCCGGAATGAGCAGTTCTTC.